What follows describes a single TCR beta chain. Its specificity is not known. This CDR3 spans 14 amino acids. Per the germline V gene, CDR1 is MNHEY and CDR2 is SMNVEV (reference sequence). Between the trimmed V and J ends, which lost 0 bases and 6 bases, there was a span of 9 bases. Around 91,000 TCR templates underwent assay in every sample. Profiling relied on immunoSEQ multiplex PCR, and the TCRdb table lists in-frame clones only, not all of them. The sample includes about 100,000 clones, around 90% of them seen just once. This sample was taken from a study of siplizumab effects on memory and regulatory T cells. Study-level points and caveats: Siplizumab significantly reduced alloreactive sequences traceable to unstimulated CD4+ memory cells. Among alloreactive clones, only a minor fraction mapped to unstimulated subsets. Controls had approximately 26% Treg-derived mappable alloreactive CD4+ clones on average, versus nearly 70% with siplizumab.

The sequenced sample was Tregs sorted from blood. The J gene is TRBJ1-5, the V gene TRBV27; D ambiguous. This clonotype was sampled from a human donor in good health. CDR3 residues: CASSLSYDIQPQHF. The CDR3 nucleotides are TGTGCCAGCAGTTTATCGTATGACATTCAGCCCCAGCATTTT.